The subject of this entry is one TCR beta chain. This entry comes from a study of control samples from healthy donors and cancer patients. Looked up from germline, CDR1 is MNHEY and CDR2 is SVGAGI. V was pared by 11 bases and J by 0 bases, with 14 bases between. CDR3 length equals 14 residues. Sequencing was performed with immunoSEQ multiplex PCR; in TCRdb, only in-frame clones are kept and a portion is missing. The data hold around 250,000 clones, with 82% observed a single time. The chain links TRBV6-5 to TRBJ1-5; D call uncertain. Input material: PBMCs. The sequence was collected from a woman aged 60 to 75 with lung cancer. The CDR3 DNA sequence: TGTGCCTCTGTGTCAGTGTATAGCAATCAGCCCCAGCATTTT. As protein: CASVSVYSNQPQHF.